This T cell receptor beta chain was found in a study of T-cell memory formation after mild COVID-19. Whole-study context: Largely donor-specific TCR clusters were found.

Comment on this clonotype: What it recognizes is unknown.

Regarding the study as a whole: Balance between CD4 and CD8 was seen in clones contracting day 15 to 85, and a CD4+ lean was seen in later expanders.

CDR3 length equals 14 residues. Trimming left V 6 bases short and J 5 bases short, with 18 bases between. CDR1 is SGHRS and CDR2 is YFSETQ in the germline V gene. In TCRdb, the 5' RACE reads were re-called with MiXCR into one record per CDR3 protein. This table has 500,000 to 650,000 distinct CDR3 sequences, approximately 21% appearing once. Sequencing input: PBMCs or a T cell subset sorted from them (not recorded which). The receptor was isolated from an adult woman who had mild COVID-19 (a few samples of this study predate the infection). Cell type and time point are not known. The rearrangement uses TRBV5-1 and TRBJ2-7; no definite D call. CDR3 protein: CASNPAPGSHEQYF. The CDR3 DNA follows: TGCGCCAGCAACCCCGCCCCTGGTTCGCACGAGCAGTACTTC. The full variable domain, rest sourced from reference TRBV5-1 and TRBJ2-7, is KAGVTQTPRYLIKTRGQQVTLSCSPISGHRSVSWYQQTPGQGLQFLFEYFSETQRNKGNFPGRFSGRQFSNSRSEMNVSTLELGDSALYLCASNPAPGSHEQYFGPGTRLTVT.